This T cell receptor (beta chain) is from a study of cytomegalovirus exposure and HLA in healthy donors. In the case of this clone: Its antigen remains unidentified.

The V gene's germline CDR1 is MDHEN and CDR2 SYDVKM. The V end lost 6 bases, the J end lost 3 bases, and 9 bases lay between the germline ends. The CDR3 totals 13 residues. Overall study results and limits: Near-uniform donor sequencing depth was presumed by presence/absence analyses. As was reported, the classifier diagnosed cytomegalovirus status with high specificity and sensitivity. Rare TCR sequences dominated, though some public TCRs recurred in many donors.

In the PCR, 60 Vbeta and 13 Jbeta primers were used. The table came from immunoSEQ multiplex PCR; TCRdb's copy has only in-frame clones and leaves some out. The sample records about 140,000 clones, 77% being singletons. Source material: PBMCs. The chain links TRBV28 to TRBJ1-5; the D gene is possibly TRBD1 (5 bases). The receptor was isolated from a woman in her forties or fifties in good health and CMV-seronegative. CDR3 sequence (DNA): TGTGCCAGCAGAGGACACAACAATCAGCCCCAGCATTTT. Its protein product is CASRGHNNQPQHF.